The sample holds many counts of the clone carrying this T cell receptor beta chain. The target antigen is unknown. The source of the sample is a study of T-cell reconstitution after alpha-beta-depleted transplantation in children. Overall study findings and caveats: Diversity and T-cell counts at one year after transplant derived mostly from new T cells.

V lost 4 bases, J lost 4 bases, and 14 bases lay in between. CDR3 length equals 14 residues. Germline V gene lookup returns CDR1 SGHTS and CDR2 YDEGEE. Preparing the TCRbeta library involved the use of unique molecular identifiers. In TCRdb, the PCR reads were re-called with MiXCR into one record per CDR3 protein. The table records about 260,000 distinct CDR3 sequences, roughly 12% of them present only once. The chain carries TRBV5-8 and TRBJ1-1; weak D call: TRBD1 (6 bases). This TCR was recovered from a male patient aged 2-9 years who had a stem cell transplant for chronic granulomatous disease, so the T cells may come from the graft donor. Material: peripheral blood, obtained 180 days after TCRalphabeta/CD19-depleted stem cell transplant. As DNA, the CDR3 is TGTGCCAGCAGCCTACAGGGTAGAGGCACTGAAGCTTTCTTT. Protein: CASSLQGRGTEAFF.